These 28 T cell receptor beta chains were sequenced from one sample in a study of cytomegalovirus exposure and HLA in healthy donors. The study ran its PCR with 60 Vbeta and 13 Jbeta primers. Produced via immunoSEQ multiplex PCR; TCRdb's table is partial and in-frame only. Among roughly 170,000 clones, 77% were seen once, and the ten largest hold 1.6%. Sequencing was performed on PBMCs. These receptors came from a woman aged 25 to 39 in good health and CMV-seronegative.

V and J are TRBV5-1 and TRBJ2-5; 9 nucleotides align to TRBD1. CDR1 and CDR2 from the germline V gene are SGHRS and YFSETQ. The CDR3 is 13 residues long. V lost 4 bases to trimming and J lost 11 bases; unmatched junction nucleotides: 9. CDR3 coding DNA: TGCGCCAGCAGCCCGACAGGGGGGGAAGAGCAGTACTTC. Residues: CASSPTGGEEQYF. The variable domain in full, completed from reference TRBV5-1 and TRBJ2-5, reads KAGVTQTPRYLIKTRGQQVTLSCSPISGHRSVSWYQQTPGQGLQFLFEYFSETQRNKGNFPGRFSGRQFSNSRSEMNVSTLELGDSALYLCASSPTGGEEQYFGPGTRLLVL.

This clone was recorded a few times. The chain links TRBV7-3 to TRBJ1-1; no clear D gene. The CDR3 is made up of 14 amino acids. Trimming removed 2 bases from V and 1 base from J, with 8 bases in between. The germline V gene has CDR1 SGHTA and CDR2 FQGTGA. The CDR3 sequence is CASSLFAGNTEAFF. CDR3 coding DNA: TGTGCCAGCAGCTTATTTGCGGGGAACACTGAAGCTTTCTTT.

This clone was seen more than once but under ten times. The rearrangement uses TRBV7-2 and TRBJ1-5, with D possibly matching TRBD1 (5 bases). The CDR3 is 15 residues long. Per the germline V gene, CDR1 is SGHTA and CDR2 is FQGNSA. Between the trimmed V and J ends, which lost 0 bases and 1 base, there was a span of 7 bases. The CDR3 coding sequence is TGTGCCAGCAGCTTAGCGCGGGGCAGCAATCAGCCCCAGCATTTT. Amino acids: CASSLARGSNQPQHF.

CDR3 sequence reads: CARGSSPLHF. The CDR3 DNA reads TGTGCCAGGGGCAGTTCACCCCTCCACTTT. V and J are TRBV7-5 and TRBJ1-6; the listed D gene, TRBD1, was not tested against the DNA. TRBV7-5 is labeled a pseudogene. The CDR3 sequence is 10 residues long.

As for this clone: The germline gene is not matched at one end of the junction; a read error may be the cause. The chain recombines TRBV29-1 with TRBJ1-2; 12 positions match TRBD1. Germline CDR1 reads SQVTM; CDR2 reads ANQGSEA. This CDR3 is built from 16 residues. CDR3: CSARDRGRSGVYGYPF. As DNA, the CDR3 is TGCAGCGCCCGGGACAGGGGGCGTTCGGGTGTGTATGGCTACCCCTTC.

This clone was detected a few times. The chain carries TRBV2 and TRBJ2-5; tentatively, D is TRBD2 (6 bases). Germline V CDR1 and CDR2: SNHLY, FYNNEI. This CDR3 is 15 amino acids long. Deletions cut 6 bases from V and 9 bases from J, with 23 bases between. The CDR3 nucleotides are TGTGCCAGCAGGTTCGGGACTCGCTCACAAGGGGCCCAGTACTTC. It translates to CASRFGTRSQGAQYF.

For the CDR3, the DNA is TGTGCCAGCAAAGGGGCGGGGGATGAAAAACTGTTTTTT. Translated: CASKGAGDEKLFF. The gene calls are TRBV2 and TRBJ1-4; D is perhaps TRBD1 (5 bases). The CDR3 is 13 residues long. Germline V lookup: CDR1 SNHLY, CDR2 FYNNEI. Trimming removed 7 bases from V and 6 bases from J, with 12 bases in between.

The count of this clone is one. The chain combines TRBV19 with TRBJ1-5; 7 bases match TRBD1. Trimming cost V 5 bases and J 4 bases; bases outside gene matches: 5. The germline V gene encodes CDR1 LNHDA and CDR2 SQIVND (reference sequence). The CDR3 covers 14 residues. CDR3 sequence: CASSSRQGNQPQHF. CDR3 DNA sequence: TGTGCCAGTAGTTCACGACAGGGTAATCAGCCCCAGCATTTT.

The chain carries TRBV4-1 and TRBJ2-1; D is ambiguous. V was cut by 0 bases and J by 13 bases, with 10 bases left in between. Per the germline V gene, CDR1 is MGHRA and CDR2 is YSYEKL. The CDR3 spans 12 residues. Here the CDR3 reads CASSQDRADQFF. The CDR3 nucleotides are TGCGCCAGCAGCCAAGACCGAGCTGATCAGTTCTTC.

V and J are TRBV4-3 and TRBJ1-1; D is possibly TRBD1 (6 bases). The germline gives CDR1 LGHNA, CDR2 YSLEER. V lost 0 bases, J lost 6 bases, and 14 bases lay in between. CDR3 length: 15 amino acids. The CDR3 DNA sequence: TGCGCCAGCAGCCAAGATGGGGGCGTACGGGCTGAAGCTTTCTTT. This codes for CASSQDGGVRAEAFF.

The rearrangement joins TRBV7-2 to TRBJ1-1; D remains unclear. This CDR3 comprises 15 residues. CDR1 and CDR2 from the germline V gene are SGHTA and FQGNSA. The V end was cut by 1 base, the J end by 5 bases, with 14 bases between. The CDR3 DNA is TGTGCCAGCAGCTTAGAGACGGGTAGGAGGACTGAAGCTTTCTTT. This sequence encodes CASSLETGRRTEAFF.

V and J are TRBV5-1 and TRBJ1-6, with 9 bases aligning to TRBD1. V was pared by 0 bases and J by 10 bases, with 8 bases of the junction left unmatched. From germline, CDR1 is SGHRS and CDR2 YFSETQ. CDR3 length equals 16 residues. The CDR3 reads CASSLGDREPRSPLHF. CDR3 DNA sequence: TGCGCCAGCAGCTTGGGGGACAGGGAACCTAGGTCACCCCTCCACTTT.

The gene calls are TRBV7-6 and TRBJ2-1; D not resolved. Germline lookup yields CDR1 SGHVS and CDR2 FNYEAQ. The CDR3 loop spans 13 amino acids. The V end lost 1 base, the J end lost 5 bases, and 6 bases lay between the germline ends. CDR3 amino acids: CASSLETDNEQFF. CDR3 DNA sequence: TGTGCCAGCAGCTTAGAGACTGACAATGAGCAGTTCTTC.

The V gene is TRBV5-1, the J gene TRBJ1-1; no reliable D call. CDR3 size: 13 residues. The ends were cut back, 3 bases at V and 1 base at J, with 7 bases in the middle. CDR1 SGHRS and CDR2 YFSETQ come from the germline V gene. Here the CDR3 DNA reads TGCGCCAGCAGCTCCCAGGAGAACACTGAAGCTTTCTTT. Its protein is CASSSQENTEAFF. Variable domain in full (rest from reference TRBV5-1 and TRBJ1-1): KAGVTQTPRYLIKTRGQQVTLSCSPISGHRSVSWYQQTPGQGLQFLFEYFSETQRNKGNFPGRFSGRQFSNSRSEMNVSTLELGDSALYLCASSSQENTEAFFGQGTRLTVV.

The chain employs TRBV25-1 and TRBJ1-2; TRBD1 agrees at 9 bases. This CDR3 is 16 amino acids long. In germline, CDR1 is MGHDK, CDR2 SYGVNS. The J segment lost 7 bases and the V segment lost 5 bases, leaving 14 bases of the junction unmatched. The CDR3 here is CASSSLGGTGTFGYTF. The DNA of the CDR3 is TGTGCCAGCAGTTCTTTAGGCGGGACAGGGACGTTTGGCTACACCTTC.

The rearrangement uses TRBV6-1 and TRBJ2-1, with 7 bases fitting TRBD1. The V and J ends lost 8 bases and 2 bases, in that order; junction bases with no gene match: 3. CDR1 is MNHNS, CDR2 SASEGT, per germline. This CDR3 has 13 amino acids. The CDR3 sequence is CASRQGTYNEQFF. The CDR3 DNA sequence: TGTGCCAGCCGACAGGGTACCTACAATGAGCAGTTCTTC.

This rearrangement joins TRBV5-6 to TRBJ1-1, with D possibly TRBD1 on 5 matching bases. Germline V gene lookup returns CDR1 SGHDT and CDR2 YYEEEE. The V and J ends lost 0 bases and 0 bases respectively, with 9 bases between them. This CDR3 comprises 15 residues. The CDR3 nucleotides read TGTGCCAGCAGCTTGGCAACAGGTTTGAACACTGAAGCTTTCTTT. Protein product: CASSLATGLNTEAFF.

The V gene is TRBV19, the J gene TRBJ1-6; D might be TRBD1 (6 bases). The CDR3 length is 13 residues. The germline CDR1 and CDR2 sequences are LNHDA and SQIVND (reference sequence). V lost 7 bases, J lost 5 bases, and 9 bases lay in between. The CDR3 nucleotides read TGTGCCAGTACACAGGGTGATAATTCACCCCTCCACTTT. Translated: CASTQGDNSPLHF.

Only a few counts were recorded for this clone. The chain combines TRBV7-9 with TRBJ1-2; 8 bases are shared with TRBD1. Looked up from germline, CDR1 is SEHNR and CDR2 is FQNEAQ (reference sequence). The CDR3 has 16 residues. V lost 5 bases and J lost 8; bases outside the gene matches: 16. CDR3 in DNA: TGTGCCAGCAGCCCACCCTTCCGACAGGGGATGAGGGGCTACACCTTC. It encodes CASSPPFRQGMRGYTF.

This rearrangement joins TRBV11-1 to TRBJ1-2; TRBD1 might be the D (6 bases). Germline CDR1 SGHAT, CDR2 FQDESV (reference sequence). The V end lost 3 bases, the J end lost 3 bases, and 14 bases lay between the germline ends. This CDR3 is built from 15 residues. The CDR3 DNA sequence: TGTGCCAGCAGCTTTTTTCCAGGGGCCTACTATGGCTACACCTTC. This sequence encodes CASSFFPGAYYGYTF.

The V call is TRBV7-9, the J call TRBJ2-1; 11 bases align to TRBD2. The CDR3 has 16 amino acids. V lost 5 bases to trimming and J lost 0 bases; unmatched junction nucleotides: 3. Germline assignment: CDR1 SEHNR and CDR2 FQNEAQ (reference sequence). As DNA, the CDR3 is TGTGCCAGCAGCAGGACTAGCGGGTACTCCTACAATGAGCAGTTCTTC. Its translation is CASSRTSGYSYNEQFF.

The chain recombines TRBV29-1 with TRBJ1-2, with a weak D call TRBD1 (6 bases). Germline V gives CDR1 SQVTM, CDR2 ANQGSEA. The CDR3 totals 12 residues. V lost 1 base to trimming and J lost 8 bases, with 11 bases between them. CDR3 in DNA: TGCAGCGTTGAAGCGGGGGGCTCGGGCTACACCTTC. Translated: CSVEAGGSGYTF.

The chain has TRBV6-1 and TRBJ2-1; 14 bases agree with TRBD2. Germline V gene sequence: CDR1 MNHNS, CDR2 SASEGT. V lost 9 bases to trimming and J lost 7 bases; unmatched junction nucleotides: 5. This CDR3 contains 14 residues. The DNA of the CDR3 is TGTGCCAGTCGACTAGCGGGAGGGAGGAATGAGCAGTTCTTC. It specifies CASRLAGGRNEQFF.

The CDR3: CASSRGQGAIGYTF. The CDR3 DNA is TGTGCCAGCAGCCGTGGACAGGGGGCTATTGGCTACACCTTC. The chain combines TRBV5-6 with TRBJ1-2; 11 bases fit TRBD1. Germline trimming cut 4 bases from V and 7 bases from J; bases unmatched to any gene: 6. This CDR3 spans 14 amino acids. Germline CDR1 reads SGHDT; CDR2 reads YYEEEE.

The chain employs TRBV27 and TRBJ1-2; 7 bases are a match to TRBD1. This CDR3 comprises 14 residues. V shed 5 bases, J shed 4 bases, and the junction held 7 bases outside the gene matches. Germline lookup yields CDR1 MNHEY and CDR2 SMNVEV (reference sequence). The CDR3 DNA is TGTGCCAGCAGTCTCACGACAGGGAGCTATGGCTACACCTTC. Translating it yields CASSLTTGSYGYTF.

This CDR3 reads CASSHRLAGPPPSYEQYF. The CDR3 coding sequence is TGTGCCAGCAGCCATCGACTAGCGGGGCCCCCACCGAGCTACGAGCAGTACTTC. V and J are TRBV14 and TRBJ2-7; TRBD2 matches at 11 bases. Germline assignment: CDR1 SGHDN and CDR2 FVKESK. Trimming removed 3 bases from V and 3 bases from J; junction bases left unmatched: 13. The CDR3 runs to 18 residues.

With regard to this clone: Other DNA sequences in the same sample also yield this CDR3. V usage is TRBV5-1 and J usage is TRBJ2-1; 9 nucleotides agree with TRBD1. V shed 2 bases, J shed 1 base, and the junction held 1 base outside the gene matches. Per germline, CDR1 SGHRS and CDR2 YFSETQ. The length of the CDR3 is 15 residues. The CDR3 DNA is TGCGCCAGCAGCTTAGGACAGGGGTCCTACAATGAGCAGTTCTTC. Translated: CASSLGQGSYNEQFF.

The chain is built from TRBV18 and TRBJ2-7; D is unclear. Trimming removed 1 base at V and 1 base at J, with 5 bases between. Germline CDR1 is KGHSH and CDR2 is LQKENI. The CDR3 length is 13 residues. CDR3 coding DNA: TGTGCCAGCTCACCACGGCGGTCCTACGAGCAGTACTTC. Translation gives CASSPRRSYEQYF. Full variable domain (missing parts from reference TRBV18 and TRBJ2-7): NAGVMQNPRHLVRRRGQEARLRCSPMKGHSHVYWYRQLPEEGLKFMVYLQKENIIDESGMPKERFSAEFPKEGPSILRIQQVVRGDSAAYFCASSPRRSYEQYFGPGTRLTVT.